Sequencing of this T cell receptor (beta chain) was carried out in a study of T-cell reconstitution after alpha-beta-depleted transplantation in children. This clonotype was observed a handful of times. Unique molecular identifiers were used in preparing the TCRbeta library. From the PCR reads, TCRdb called clonotypes with MiXCR, one entry per CDR3 protein. In the table there are fewer than 400,000 distinct CDR3 sequences, around 21% of which are singletons. This sequence originates from a human donor who donated a stem cell graft to a child with acute myeloid leukemia. Specimen: PBMCs from the stem cell graft donor, collected from the stem cell graft.

Here the CDR3 reads CASSFYRDHTEAFF. In DNA, the CDR3 is TGTGCCAGCAGTTTCTACAGGGATCACACTGAAGCTTTCTTT. J is TRBJ1-1 and V is TRBV28; TRBD1 might be the D (6 bases). V was clipped by 3 bases and J by 3 bases, with 11 bases between them. The CDR3 covers 14 residues. In germline, CDR1 is MDHEN, CDR2 SYDVKM.